A selection of T cell receptor beta chains follows, all from one sample in a study of blood T cell repertoires in COVID-19. Generated by immunoSEQ multiplex PCR, the TCRdb table keeps only in-frame clones and is missing some. The sample records over 150,000 clones, approximately 84% being singletons. The sequenced sample consisted of PBMCs or T cells enriched from blood (not recorded which). The receptors originated from a woman aged 50 to 65 who had recovered from COVID-19. The CDR3 runs from the conserved cysteine through the conserved F or W. The D gene is left open where the match is weak. Only some rows state a clone size, as once, few, many or a class for expanded clones.

v_gene: TRBV6-5
abundance: -
d_gene: -
j_gene: TRBJ2-7
CDR3nt: TGTGCCAGCAACCCTTGGACACCTTCCTACGAGCAGTACTTC
CDR3aa: CASNPWTPSYEQYF

v_gene: TRBV19
abundance: few
d_gene: -
j_gene: TRBJ1-6
CDR3nt: TGTGCCAGTAGTATTCGGGAGTCACCCCTCCACTTT
CDR3aa: CASSIRESPLHF

v_gene: TRBV30
abundance: -
d_gene: TRBD1
j_gene: TRBJ1-4
CDR3nt: TGTGCCTGGAGTTCTACAGGGGGCGTTGAAAAACTGTTTTTT
CDR3aa: CAWSSTGGVEKLFF

v_gene: TRBV2
abundance: -
d_gene: -
j_gene: TRBJ1-1
CDR3nt: TGTGCCAGCAGTACAGGGATGAACACTGAAGCTTTCTTT
CDR3aa: CASSTGMNTEAFF

v_gene: TRBV15
abundance: -
d_gene: -
j_gene: TRBJ1-5
CDR3nt: TGTGCCACCAGCAGAGTCGAGGGCCGGGGCAATCAGCCCCAGCATTTT
CDR3aa: CATSRVEGRGNQPQHF

v_gene: TRBV6-1
abundance: -
d_gene: TRBD1
j_gene: TRBJ2-3
CDR3nt: TGTGCCAGCAGTGCCGGGACAGGGTATTTTCCTGGAGATACGCAGTATTTT
CDR3aa: CASSAGTGYFPGDTQYF

v_gene: TRBV9
abundance: -
d_gene: -
j_gene: TRBJ1-6
CDR3nt: TGTGCCAGCAGCCCCAGGGAGGGTGGTAGTTCACCCCTCCACTTT
CDR3aa: CASSPREGGSSPLHF

v_gene: TRBV6-4
abundance: -
d_gene: -
j_gene: TRBJ2-2
CDR3nt: TGTGCCAGCAGCCCACTAGGGACAAGCGGGGAGCTGTTTTTT
CDR3aa: CASSPLGTSGELFF

v_gene: TRBV30
abundance: -
d_gene: -
j_gene: TRBJ2-7
CDR3nt: TGTGCCTGGAGTCGGGGGAACCCCTACGAGCAGTACTTC
CDR3aa: CAWSRGNPYEQYF

v_gene: TRBV5-6
abundance: -
d_gene: -
j_gene: TRBJ2-4
CDR3nt: TGTGCCAGCAGCTTGGGTTATCGTTCAGGCGAACTGATTCAGTACTTC
CDR3aa: CASSLGYRSGELIQYF

v_gene: TRBV30
abundance: -
d_gene: TRBD2
j_gene: TRBJ2-7
CDR3nt: TGTGCCTGGAGTGACGGGACTAGCTGGGAGCAGTACTTC
CDR3aa: CAWSDGTSWEQYF

v_gene: TRBV2
abundance: -
d_gene: -
j_gene: TRBJ2-7
CDR3nt: TGTGCCAGCAGTGAAGACAGGGTAGCGTACGAGCAGTACTTC
CDR3aa: CASSEDRVAYEQYF

v_gene: TRBV7-8
abundance: -
d_gene: -
j_gene: TRBJ1-1
CDR3nt: TGTGCCAGCAGCCCACAAGCTGAAGCTTTCTTT
CDR3aa: CASSPQAEAFF

v_gene: TRBV28
abundance: -
d_gene: -
j_gene: TRBJ1-1
CDR3nt: TGTGCCAGCAGCTTGTGGGGGGTCGGCACTGAAGCTTTCTTT
CDR3aa: CASSLWGVGTEAFF

v_gene: TRBV7-9
abundance: -
d_gene: -
j_gene: TRBJ1-1
CDR3nt: TGTGCCACCGCTGGGGGGGGGAACACTGAAGCTTTCTTT
CDR3aa: CATAGGGNTEAFF

v_gene: TRBV18
abundance: -
d_gene: -
j_gene: TRBJ1-2
CDR3nt: TGTGCCAGCTCACTTGCGGGCCGTTACGGAGCTAACTATGGCTACACCTTC
CDR3aa: CASSLAGRYGANYGYTF

v_gene: TRBV3-1/TRBV3-2
abundance: -
d_gene: -
j_gene: TRBJ2-1
CDR3nt: TGTGCCAGCAGCCAACTTGCGGGGTATGAGCAGTTCTTC
CDR3aa: CASSQLAGYEQFF

v_gene: TRBV2
abundance: -
d_gene: TRBD2
j_gene: TRBJ2-3
CDR3nt: TGTGCCAGCAGTGGGGCTAGCGGGAGGGTTAGGAACACAGATACGCAGTATTTT
CDR3aa: CASSGASGRVRNTDTQYF

v_gene: TRBV7-8
abundance: -
d_gene: TRBD2
j_gene: TRBJ2-5
CDR3nt: TGTGCCAGCACCCCCCAGAGACTAGCGGGAGCAAGAGGGGAGACCCAGTACTTC
CDR3aa: CASTPQRLAGARGETQYF

v_gene: TRBV18
abundance: -
d_gene: -
j_gene: TRBJ2-3
CDR3nt: TGTGCCAGCTCACCGACCCAGCTAGAGACCACAGATACGCAGTATTTT
CDR3aa: CASSPTQLETTDTQYF

v_gene: TRBV14
abundance: once
d_gene: TRBD2
j_gene: TRBJ2-1
CDR3nt: TGTGCCAGCAGCCGGGGGGGCTCCTACAATGAGCAGTTCTTC
CDR3aa: CASSRGGSYNEQFF

v_gene: TRBV5-4
abundance: -
d_gene: TRBD1
j_gene: TRBJ2-5
CDR3nt: TGTGCCAGCAGCTGGGACAGGGCAGGGGAGACCCAGTACTTC
CDR3aa: CASSWDRAGETQYF

v_gene: TRBV12-3/TRBV12-4
abundance: -
d_gene: -
j_gene: TRBJ1-2
CDR3nt: TGTGCCAGCAGTCAACAGGGCCACTATGGCTACACCTTC
CDR3aa: CASSQQGHYGYTF

v_gene: TRBV28
abundance: -
d_gene: TRBD2
j_gene: TRBJ2-1
CDR3nt: TGTGCCAGCAGCTCTTTGCGGGAGGGCGGGGAGCAGTTCTTC
CDR3aa: CASSSLREGGEQFF

v_gene: TRBV6-5
abundance: -
d_gene: -
j_gene: TRBJ1-2
CDR3nt: TGTGCCAGCAGTTACGGCAGGGTGGGTGGCTACACCTTC
CDR3aa: CASSYGRVGGYTF

v_gene: TRBV6-5
abundance: -
d_gene: TRBD1
j_gene: TRBJ1-1
CDR3nt: TGTGCCAGCAACCCCCCAGGGGGCGCGAGTGAAGCTTTCTTT
CDR3aa: CASNPPGGASEAFF

v_gene: TRBV9
abundance: -
d_gene: TRBD2
j_gene: TRBJ2-5
CDR3nt: TGTGCCAGCAGCGTAGATACAGCGGGGAGGGAGACCCAGTACTTC
CDR3aa: CASSVDTAGRETQYF

v_gene: TRBV6-4
abundance: -
d_gene: TRBD1
j_gene: TRBJ1-2
CDR3nt: TGTGCCAGCAGCCCCGGGACAGCTAACTATGGCTACACCTTC
CDR3aa: CASSPGTANYGYTF

v_gene: TRBV19
abundance: once
d_gene: TRBD1
j_gene: TRBJ1-2
CDR3nt: TGTGCCAGTAGTATAGACGACAGGGGGAACTATGGCTACACCTTC
CDR3aa: CASSIDDRGNYGYTF

v_gene: TRBV9
abundance: -
d_gene: TRBD2
j_gene: TRBJ2-1
CDR3nt: TGTGCCAGCAGCGTAGATCGACTAGCGGCTTACAATGAGCAGTTCTTC
CDR3aa: CASSVDRLAAYNEQFF

v_gene: TRBV9
abundance: -
d_gene: TRBD2
j_gene: TRBJ2-6
CDR3nt: TGTGCCAGCAGCGTAGGATGGCTAGCGGGAGCCTCTGGGGCCAACGTCCTGACTTTC
CDR3aa: CASSVGWLAGASGANVLTF

v_gene: TRBV2
abundance: -
d_gene: -
j_gene: TRBJ2-1
CDR3nt: TGTGCCAGCAGTGTACAGGGCCCCTACAATGAGCAGTTCTTC
CDR3aa: CASSVQGPYNEQFF

v_gene: TRBV28
abundance: -
d_gene: -
j_gene: TRBJ2-7
CDR3nt: TGTGCCAGCAGATCAGACACCTACGAGCAGTACTTC
CDR3aa: CASRSDTYEQYF

v_gene: TRBV5-1
abundance: once
d_gene: TRBD1
j_gene: TRBJ1-6
CDR3nt: TGCGCCAGCACCTCATGGACAGGGGGCACTTCACCCCTCCACTTT
CDR3aa: CASTSWTGGTSPLHF

v_gene: TRBV4-1
abundance: -
d_gene: -
j_gene: TRBJ2-1
CDR3nt: TGCGCCAGCAGCCAAGCATGGGCCAATGAGCAGTTCTTC
CDR3aa: CASSQAWANEQFF

v_gene: TRBV19
abundance: few
d_gene: -
j_gene: TRBJ1-2
CDR3nt: TGTGCCAGTAGTCTAGAGGTCCGGGTTGGTGGCTACACCTTC
CDR3aa: CASSLEVRVGGYTF